This TCR beta chain appears in the sequencing data of a study of T cells in Graves' hyperthyroidism and ophthalmopathy. Uncontrolled infection, other autoimmune disease, pregnancy or lactation led to exclusion. Using RNA transcripts as the source, TCR beta CDR3 regions were amplified. First-round RT-PCR with HTBI primers amplified the TCR CDR3 region. A single record per CDR3 protein comes from TCRdb applying MiXCR to the multiplex PCR reads. The sample gives almost 250,000 distinct CDR3 sequences, 24% of which show up once; about a third is in the top ten. This CDR3 has 17 residues. Trimming removed 6 bases from V and 0 bases from J; junction bases left unmatched: 9. The germline V gene encodes CDR1 MRHNA and CDR2 SNTAGT. This clonotype was observed at least ten times.

The TCR comes from a woman in her 40s with Graves' ophthalmopathy. Sequencing was carried out using blood. The genes are TRBV6-4 and TRBJ2-7; TRBD2 matches 12 bases. The CDR3 spells CASRLTSGREYSYEQYF. CDR3 sequence (DNA): TGTGCCAGCAGGCTGACTAGCGGGAGAGAGTACTCCTACGAGCAGTACTTC.